This section outlines one T cell receptor (beta chain) sequence together with its context. The data derive from a study of blood T cell repertoires in COVID-19. Turning to the study itself: Material from acute and convalescent COVID-19 was sourced from the United States, Italy and Spain. PBMCs, B-cell-depleted T cells, or T cells provided the cDNA or gDNA that made up the material.

The V and J ends lost 1 base and 2 bases respectively, with 12 bases between them. CDR3 length equals 15 residues. Germline loops: CDR1 SGHDN, CDR2 FVKESK. Study processing details: Researchers report that nucleated cell counts were estimated from reference gene primer amplification. Clones were sequenced by immunoSEQ multiplex PCR, and TCRdb holds only the in-frame ones, with some missing. Clone size and the V and J calls come from that table; the DNA yielded D and trimming. The sample lists 150,000 to 200,000 clones; roughly 85% were seen once. Material: peripheral blood. The J gene is TRBJ2-7, the V gene TRBV14; a weak D match, TRBD2 (5 bases). This clonotype was sampled from a human donor in a cohort sampled during active COVID-19. CDR3: CASSQGSSSPYEQYF. CDR3 nucleotide sequence: TGTGCCAGCAGCCAAGGTTCTAGCTCACCCTACGAGCAGTACTTC.